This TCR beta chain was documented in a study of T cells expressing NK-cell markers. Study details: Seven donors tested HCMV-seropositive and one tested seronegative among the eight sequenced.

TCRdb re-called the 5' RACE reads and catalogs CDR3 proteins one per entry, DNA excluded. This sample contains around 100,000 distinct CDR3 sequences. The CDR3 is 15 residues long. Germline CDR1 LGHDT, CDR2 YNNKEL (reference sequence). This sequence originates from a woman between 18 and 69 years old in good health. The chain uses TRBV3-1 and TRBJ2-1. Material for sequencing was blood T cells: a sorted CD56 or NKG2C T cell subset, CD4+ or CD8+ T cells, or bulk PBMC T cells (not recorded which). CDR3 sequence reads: CASSQSGSSYNEQFF.